A selection of T cell receptor beta chains follows, all from one sample in a study of response to subunit inactivated influenza vaccine. One entry per CDR3 protein, called by TCRdb with MiXCR from the RT-PCR reads. Of under 850,000 distinct CDR3 sequences in the sample, 15% to 20% were seen once. Sequenced material: PBMCs from blood, taken more than 4 days after vaccination. The receptor set was obtained from a man aged 45 to 65 who received an inactivated influenza vaccine. Both conserved end residues are part of each CDR3. D genes are given only for firm matches. Only part of the rows carry a size: once, few, many, or a class if the clone is expanded.

DNA | CDR3 | J | D | size | V
TGTGCCAGCAGCTTGTTAGCCTCCCCAGGATCAGGGGGCTACACCTTC | CASSLLASPGSGGYTF | TRBJ1-2 | . | few | TRBV7-8
TGCAGTGCTAGACCCGGACAGCACTACAATGAGCAGTTCTTC | CSARPGQHYNEQFF | TRBJ2-1 | . | few | TRBV20-1
TGTGCCAGCAGTATCGGCAGCTCCTATAATTCACCCCTCCACTTT | CASSIGSSYNSPLHF | TRBJ1-6 | . | many | TRBV6-2/TRBV6-3
TGTGCCAGCAGCCGACGGGACTCTGGGGCCAACGTCCTGACTTTC | CASSRRDSGANVLTF | TRBJ2-6 | . | few | TRBV3-1
TGTGCCAGCAGTTCCGACAGAAGCTCCTATAATTCACCCCTCCACTTT | CASSSDRSSYNSPLHF | TRBJ1-6 | . | . | TRBV12-3/TRBV12-4
TGTGCCAGCAGTCCTACTGGCCACGAGCAGTACTTC | CASSPTGHEQYF | TRBJ2-7 | . | few | TRBV6-6
TGTGCCAGCAGTTCTTCACCGACAGGCGGTTCTTTCGATGAGCAGTTCTTC | CASSSSPTGGSFDEQFF | TRBJ2-1 | . | . | TRBV28
TGTGCCAGCAGCTCCGGGACAGGGGGTTATGGCAATCAGCCCCAGCATTTT | CASSSGTGGYGNQPQHF | TRBJ1-5 | TRBD1 | . | TRBV6-1
TGTGCCAGCAGTTTTATCGAGGAGTTTGAGGGCTACACCTTC | CASSFIEEFEGYTF | TRBJ1-2 | . | . | TRBV28
TGTGCCAGCAGGAGCGGGGGGGCCCTTTCAGATACGCAGTATTTT | CASRSGGALSDTQYF | TRBJ2-3 | TRBD2 | . | TRBV28
TGCGCCAGCAGCCGCAGTCGTCGGGCACAAGAGACCCAGTACTTC | CASSRSRRAQETQYF | TRBJ2-5 | . | few | TRBV5-1
TGTGCCAGCAGCTTAGGTACGGGGGGGCCAGGAAATGAGCAGTTCTTC | CASSLGTGGPGNEQFF | TRBJ2-1 | TRBD2 | few | TRBV13
TGTGCCACCAGCAGCTTAGCGGGAGTCGAAACCGGGGAGCTGTTTTTT | CATSSLAGVETGELFF | TRBJ2-2 | TRBD2 | few | TRBV15
TGTGCCAGCAGCTACCGGGACTTCCTGAACCACGAGCAGTACTTC | CASSYRDFLNHEQYF | TRBJ2-7 | . | . | TRBV7-9
TGCGCCAGCAGCTTGGCACGCCCAAGGGGGACCGGGGAGCTGTTTTTT | CASSLARPRGTGELFF | TRBJ2-2 | . | few | TRBV5-1
TGTGCCAGCAGCTGGTATAGCGGGAGTATTTACGAGCAGTACTTC | CASSWYSGSIYEQYF | TRBJ2-7 | TRBD2 | few | TRBV7-2